The T cell receptor beta chain under discussion was sequenced for a study of T cell responses to AZD1222 COVID-19 vaccine. Study conclusions and caveats: Reportedly, nearly half of unique spike TCRs recognized epitopes outside B.1.351/B.1.1.7 mutations. In all cases, repertoires were sampled only after the peak T cell response. Among the donors, most were white British and more were female, and clonal diversity was possibly underestimated.

Sequencing used immunoSEQ multiplex PCR; TCRdb keeps in-frame clones, though not all of them. The data hold 85,000 to 110,000 clones, with approximately 89% observed a single time. About this clone itself: Its antigen is unknown.

CDR1 and CDR2 from the germline V gene are LNHDA and SQIVND (reference sequence). Trimming left V 5 bases short and J 0 bases short, with 4 bases between. The CDR3 runs 13 residues. The gene calls are TRBV19 and TRBJ2-2; D gene ambiguous. The sample consisted of peripheral blood, taken on day 0 of AZD1222 vaccination. This clonotype originated in an adult in good health. The CDR3 DNA sequence: TGTGCCAGTAGTCCCACGAACACCGGGGAGCTGTTTTTT. Protein product: CASSPTNTGELFF.